This T cell receptor beta chain was sequenced in a study of T cells in Graves' hyperthyroidism and ophthalmopathy (dated by TCRdb to between 2019 and 2020). Background on the whole study: Peripheral blood samples were taken at the time of initial diagnosis, prior to any treatment. A discovery cohort of roughly 96 patients, 43 with Graves' ophthalmopathy and 57 with stable Graves' hyperthyroidism, was used to find distinguishing TCR V-J signatures. Prospective prediction of ophthalmopathy was tested in an independent validation cohort consisting of some 20 hyperthyroidism patients and 17 patients who later progressed to ophthalmopathy. The 90 to 100 discovery patients were randomly split 7:3 into training and test sets. In addition, the study compared T-cell repertoires in thyroid tissue and in blood from roughly 6 Graves' hyperthyroidism patients. After sampling, hyperthyroidism patients received methimazole starting at 30 mg daily, and ophthalmopathy patients received high-dose intravenous methylprednisolone. According to the paper, TCR Vbeta CDR3 sequencing was carried out on some 130 peripheral blood samples, which came from some 41 ophthalmopathy, 75 to 80 hyperthyroidism and some 17 progressor patients. Beyond this particular receptor, the publication reports: Most expanded thyroid clonotypes (frequency above 0.001) were also found in blood, which suggests that blood repertoires may mirror thyroid immune responses. No statistical method was used to set the sample size in advance, and investigators knew the group allocation. In validation, progression to ophthalmopathy was predicted by the model with more than 65% sensitivity and 72% to 85% specificity, a median of around 6.5 months before onset. A 13 V-J signature model separated ophthalmopathy from stable hyperthyroidism, with nearly 90% sensitivity and roughly 82% specificity in cross-validation and 80%/75% in testing.

As for this clonotype: Its antigen is unknown. Base qualities are not provided; no much larger clone lies one nucleotide away.

The TCR beta CDR3 regions were amplified from RNA transcripts. The first round of RT-PCR for the TCR CDR3 was performed with the HTBI primer set and the Qiagen OneStep RT-PCR kit. The libraries were constructed in a second round of multiplex PCR and then size-selected and purified. Sequencing of the libraries was done on an Illumina HiSeq2000 using paired-end 100 bp reads. The study's own analysis went as follows. SOAPnuke was used to process the raw data, removing reads that contained adapters or uncalled bases, had a mean Phred below 15, or lacked an exact match to the constant primer or identifier. COPE v1.2.5 was used to merge high-quality paired reads, and clonotypes were defined as unique nucleotide sequences. Clonotypes were aligned to IMGT TRBV, TRBD and TRBJ reference segments using MiTCR v1.1. The analysis included only V-J combinations with a frequency above 0.0001, which together covered more than 99% of the repertoires. The TCS score was defined as F50 (clonal expansion) divided by E x V (chaos), with BLOSUM62-based TCRdist calculated between CDR3 peptides within each V-J. Welch's t-statistics and random forest reduced just over 500 V-J features to fewer than 15, which were used in a naive Bayes classifier (R e1071). TCRdb reran the public reads through fastp at Q25 and MiXCR, keeping productive beta chains. Rows with a matching CDR3 protein are joined into one entry that keeps the most common DNA and genes. TCRdb, not the original authors, processed these V and J calls. The sample table shows 360,000 or so distinct CDR3 sequences, and 15% are seen once. Around 20% of the sample belongs to the ten largest clones.

V has 1 base trimmed and J has 3 bases trimmed; junction bases matching no gene number 11. Its CDR3 holds 17 amino acids, cysteine through phenylalanine. The CDR3 DNA has 51 bases and is translated from base 1. The CDR1 and CDR2 encoded by the germline V gene are KGHSH and LQKENI. Ophthalmopathy patients had moderately to severely active disease, Clinical Activity Score of at least 3, NOSPECS grade of at least 4, and duration under 3 months. The study excluded patients with uncontrolled infections, other autoimmune diseases, pregnancy or lactation. Diagnoses relied on clinical symptoms, serum thyroxine and TRAb, thyroid ultrasound and orbital computed tomography. PBMCs were isolated from 10 ml of fresh peripheral blood by Ficoll-Paque density gradient centrifugation. Trizol reagent was used to extract total RNA, and RNA quality was then checked on an Agilent 2100 Bioanalyzer.

The rearrangement joined TRBV18 to TRBJ1-1, with 7 central nucleotides matching TRBD1. Sequencing used blood. The clonotype comes from a woman between 55 and 75 years old with Graves' ophthalmopathy. CDR3 protein: CASSPREGAGRDTEAFF. The sequenced DNA is TGTGCCAGCTCACCACGTGAGGGGGCGGGGAGGGACACTGAAGCTTTCTTT.